What follows are 30 T cell receptor beta chains derived from one specimen sequenced in a study of regulatory T cells in long-lasting Graves disease. The time point is: newly diagnosed GD, antithyroid drugs for less than 3 months. RNA isolated from PBMCs was used to make the TCR library. The authors built TCR beta libraries using iRepertoire HTBI primers and Arm-PCR of CDR3 regions. From the multiplex PCR reads, TCRdb called clonotypes with MiXCR, one entry per CDR3 protein. Here the sample spans hundreds of thousands of distinct CDR3 sequences, approximately 15% being singletons. These data are also associated with another study on T cells in Graves' hyperthyroidism and ophthalmopathy.

The source was peripheral blood mononuclear cells (PBMCs), collected at new diagnosis, from a patient treated with antithyroid drugs. These TCRs come from a woman in her thirties or forties with Graves disease.

At least ten counts were recorded for this clonotype. The chain joins TRBV2 to TRBJ1-6; 9 bases line up with TRBD1. V shed 6 bases and J 10 bases; nucleotides not matched to a gene: 10. Germline values: CDR1 SNHLY, CDR2 FYNNEI. This CDR3 has 15 residues. CDR3 in DNA: TGTGCCAGCAGAGCCGGGACAGGGCAGAGGTCACCCCTCCACTTT. It is translated as CASRAGTGQRSPLHF.

This clonotype was observed at least ten times. The chain combines TRBV2 with TRBJ2-3; 7 nucleotides agree with TRBD1. The CDR3 spans 15 residues. Germline-derived CDR1 and CDR2 are SNHLY and FYNNEI. V lost 6 bases, J lost 2 bases, and 8 bases stayed unmatched. The CDR3 loop reads CASSAGTDATDTQYF. DNA of the CDR3: TGTGCCAGCAGCGCCGGGACAGATGCCACAGATACGCAGTATTTT.

In this sample, this clonotype turned up a few times. This chain links TRBV15 with TRBJ2-7; 7 nucleotides line up with TRBD1. Trimming removed 0 bases from V and 2 bases from J; junction bases left unmatched: 4. The CDR3 spans 15 residues. Germline-derived CDR1 and CDR2 are LNHNV and YYDKDF (reference sequence). CDR3 nucleotides: TGTGCCACCAGCAGAGAGGGGCAGGGGGCCTACGAGCAGTACTTC. This sequence encodes CATSREGQGAYEQYF.

This clonotype was recorded at least ten times. This sequence joins TRBV28 and TRBJ2-1; 11 nucleotides agree with TRBD2. Germline V CDR1 and CDR2: MDHEN, SYDVKM. CDR3 length: 15 amino acids. V shed 5 bases and J 4 bases; nucleotides not matched to a gene: 4. DNA of the CDR3: TGTGCCAGCAGTATACTAGCGGGAGTATACAATGAGCAGTTCTTC. Translation: CASSILAGVYNEQFF.

On this clonotype itself: Possible read error: a much larger clone is one base away. V and J are TRBV20-1 and TRBJ2-5; a weak D match, TRBD2 (6 bases). With the DNA end fitting TRBJ2-1 better, the J assignment may be wrong. This CDR3 contains 16 residues. Germline-derived CDR1 and CDR2 are DFQATT and SNEGSKA (reference sequence). The CDR3 bases are TGCAGTGCCAAAAGTCCGGGAGTTCTCTTGGACAATGGGCAGTTCTTC. The encoded protein is CSAKSPGVLLDNGQFF.

Many counts were recorded for this clonotype. This chain connects TRBV7-8 to TRBJ2-3; D uncertain. The V end lost 2 bases, the J end lost 2 bases, and 23 bases lay between the germline ends. Germline CDR1 reads SGHVS; CDR2 reads FQNEAQ. This CDR3 contains 19 residues. CDR3 DNA sequence: TGTGCCAGCAGCTTACTCAGAACAAGGATGAGCGAAGACACAGATACGCAGTATTTT. The encoded protein is CASSLLRTRMSEDTDTQYF. Full variable domain (outside the CDR3, taken from reference TRBV7-8 and TRBJ2-3): GAGVSQSPRYKVAKRGQDVALRCDPISGHVSLFWYQQALGQGPEFLTYFQNEAQLDKSGLPSDRFFAERPEGSVSTLKIQRTQQEDSAVYLCASSLLRTRMSEDTDTQYFGPGTRLTVL.

This clonotype occurred many times. The chain uses TRBV10-1 and TRBJ2-5; 13 bases are a match to TRBD2. The CDR3 has 18 amino acids. V was clipped by 3 bases and J by 2 bases; unmatched bases: 9. The germline V gene has CDR1 WNHNN and CDR2 SYGVQD (reference sequence). In DNA, the CDR3 is TGCGCCAGCAGTGACCCCCCGGGGACTAGCGGGAAGCAAGAGACCCAGTACTTC. As protein: CASSDPPGTSGKQETQYF.

The CDR3 region has the DNA TGTGCCAGCAGCTTGGTAATGGGTTACAATGAGCAGTTCTTC. Amino acid sequence: CASSLVMGYNEQFF. This chain links TRBV5-6 with TRBJ2-1; D call uncertain. Trimming pared 0 bases from V and 4 bases from J, leaving 8 bases between. CDR1 is SGHDT, CDR2 YYEEEE, per germline. This CDR3 is built from 14 residues.

This clonotype was seen ten or more times. The chain is built from TRBV2 and TRBJ2-1; 8 bases line up with TRBD2. Germline CDR1 is SNHLY and CDR2 is FYNNEI. V lost 6 bases to trimming and J lost 3 bases; unmatched junction nucleotides: 7. CDR3 length: 15 residues. The CDR3 spells CASRIGTSGYNEQFF. The CDR3 bases are TGTGCCAGCAGAATCGGGACTAGTGGCTACAATGAGCAGTTCTTC.

This clonotype has ten or more counts. This chain joins TRBV28 and TRBJ2-5, with TRBD1 matching 7 bases. The CDR3 totals 13 residues. Germline V gene lookup returns CDR1 MDHEN and CDR2 SYDVKM. J gave up 1 base and V 7 bases, and 3 bases lay outside the gene matches. CDR3 region: CASKGAVQETQYF. The CDR3 DNA reads TGTGCCAGCAAGGGGGCAGTCCAAGAGACCCAGTACTTC.

This clonotype has a count of ten or more. The V and J genes are TRBV28 and TRBJ2-1, with 12 bases aligning to TRBD2. Germline CDR1 reads MDHEN; CDR2 reads SYDVKM. V shed 4 bases, J shed 3 bases, and the junction held 13 bases outside the gene matches. The CDR3 covers 19 residues. The CDR3 loop reads CASSSTSGRRVIGYNEQFF. The CDR3 nucleotides are TGTGCCAGCAGTTCAACTAGCGGGAGGAGGGTTATTGGCTACAATGAGCAGTTCTTC.

A note on this clonotype: Only one base separates this from a far larger clonotype, so it likely reflects a read error. The rearrangement uses TRBV11-1 and TRBJ2-1, with 8 bases matching TRBD2. Germline values: CDR1 SGHAT, CDR2 FQDESV (reference sequence). The CDR3 runs 14 residues. The CDR3 spells CASSTAGVSREQLF. For the CDR3, the DNA is TGTGCCAGCAGTACAGCGGGAGTATCTAGAGAGCAGCTCTTC.

This rearrangement joins TRBV20-1 to TRBJ2-1, with D maybe TRBD2 (5 bases). This CDR3 is built from 16 residues. The germline V gene encodes CDR1 DFQATT and CDR2 SNEGSKA (reference sequence). V lost 0 bases and J lost 5, with 17 bases in between. The CDR3 coding sequence is TGCAGTGCTAGAGATTCTTGGATCTCGAGGGACAATGAGCAGTTCTTC. Amino acids: CSARDSWISRDNEQFF.

In this sample, this clonotype turned up many times. The V call is TRBV7-9, the J call TRBJ2-1; D could derive from TRBD1 or TRBD2 (5 bases each). This CDR3 contains 14 residues. Per germline, CDR1 SEHNR and CDR2 FQNEAQ (reference sequence). V was trimmed by 2 bases and J by 5 bases, leaving 10 bases between them. This chain's CDR3 is CASSLFGGNNEQFF. As DNA, the CDR3 is TGTGCCAGCAGCTTATTTGGGGGTAACAATGAGCAGTTCTTC.

This clonotype showed up many times. The V gene is TRBV5-1, the J gene TRBJ2-3, with 7 bases identical to TRBD1. CDR1 SGHRS and CDR2 YFSETQ come from the germline V gene. The CDR3 covers 15 residues. Trimming removed 6 bases from V and 4 bases from J; junction bases left unmatched: 11. Written as DNA, the CDR3 is TGCGCCAGCACGCACGAGGGACAGAATTCAGATACGCAGTATTTT. This translates into CASTHEGQNSDTQYF.

This clonotype was detected many times. The J gene is TRBJ2-7, the V gene TRBV28; 16 positions match TRBD2. Germline CDR1 MDHEN, CDR2 SYDVKM. With 2 bases clipped from V and 6 bases from J, the junction kept 4 bases outside the gene matches. The CDR3 has 16 residues. The CDR3 region is CASSLPGLAGGIEQYF. The CDR3 nucleotides read TGTGCCAGCAGTTTACCGGGACTAGCGGGAGGGATCGAGCAGTACTTC. Supplemented by reference TRBV28 and TRBJ2-7, the full variable domain reads DVKVTQSSRYLVKRTGEKVFLECVQDMDHENMFWYRQDPGLGLRLIYFSYDVKMKEKGDIPEGYSVSREKKERFSLILESASTNQTSMYLCASSLPGLAGGIEQYFGPGTRLTVT.

Of note for this clonotype: A much larger clone is a single base away; this may be a read error. This chain joins TRBV18 and TRBJ2-2; 7 bases align to TRBD2. CDR3 length equals 14 residues. Germline V gives CDR1 KGHSH, CDR2 LQKENI. The CDR3 nucleotides read TGTGCCAGCTCACCAATGCACGAGTCGGGGGGGCTGTTTTTT. This codes for CASSPMHESGGLFF.

This clonotype was seen at least ten times. This chain uses TRBV14 with TRBJ1-1, with no clear D. V lost 1 base and J lost 5, with 5 bases in between. The length of the CDR3 is 12 residues. CDR1 SGHDN and CDR2 FVKESK come from the germline V gene. The CDR3 sequence: CASSQVWTEAFF. The DNA for the CDR3 is TGTGCCAGCAGCCAAGTTTGGACTGAAGCTTTCTTT.

V gene TRBV19 combines with J gene TRBJ1-5; 9 nucleotides line up with TRBD1. The J segment lost 3 bases and the V segment lost 7 bases, leaving 13 bases of the junction unmatched. The CDR3 length is 17 residues. The V gene's germline CDR1 is LNHDA and CDR2 SQIVND (reference sequence). The CDR3 region is CASTIGGGTGFNQPQHF. As DNA, the CDR3 is TGTGCCAGTACCATAGGGGGTGGGACAGGGTTCAATCAGCCCCAGCATTTT.

This clonotype was counted at least ten times. The chain links TRBV5-1 to TRBJ1-1, with D uncertain. Trimming stripped 0 bases from V and 0 bases from J, with 9 bases between. The CDR3 contains 15 residues. Germline CDR1 reads SGHRS; CDR2 reads YFSETQ. CDR3 DNA: TGCGCCAGCAGCTTGGCCAGAACGGTGAACACTGAAGCTTTCTTT. This encodes CASSLARTVNTEAFF.

This clonotype was detected many times. The gene calls are TRBV7-2 and TRBJ2-2; 10 bases agree with TRBD2. The CDR3 runs to 16 residues. From germline, CDR1 is SGHTA and CDR2 FQGNSA. Unmatched junction bases numbered 8, after V lost 2 bases and J lost 8 bases. This CDR3 is CASSLKAGGFGGELFF. The DNA of the CDR3 is TGTGCCAGCAGCTTAAAAGCGGGAGGGTTCGGTGGGGAGCTGTTTTTT.

This clonotype was seen ten or more times. The rearrangement uses TRBV7-2 and TRBJ2-3, with D possibly matching TRBD2 (5 bases). CDR3 size: 14 residues. The V and J ends lost 4 bases and 1 base respectively, with 9 bases between them. Germline assignment: CDR1 SGHTA and CDR2 FQGNSA. This CDR3 reads CASSSGLRTDTQYF. The DNA of the CDR3 is TGTGCCAGCAGCTCCGGACTTCGCACAGATACGCAGTATTTT.

This clonotype was counted a few times. The chain has TRBV5-1 and TRBJ1-1; 8 bases map to TRBD1. V gave up 7 bases and J gave up 1 base; unmatched junction bases: 9. Germline values: CDR1 SGHRS, CDR2 YFSETQ. This CDR3 comprises 15 residues. The CDR3 is CASRIQGGGNTEAFF. CDR3 sequence (DNA): TGCGCCAGCCGCATACAGGGGGGGGGGAACACTGAAGCTTTCTTT. The full variable domain, completed using reference TRBV5-1 and TRBJ1-1, is KAGVTQTPRYLIKTRGQQVTLSCSPISGHRSVSWYQQTPGQGLQFLFEYFSETQRNKGNFPGRFSGRQFSNSRSEMNVSTLELGDSALYLCASRIQGGGNTEAFFGQGTRLTVV.

This clonotype has ten or more counts. The genes are TRBV29-1 and TRBJ2-5, with a weak D call TRBD2 (7 bases). This CDR3 has 12 amino acids. V was pared by 3 bases and J by 5 bases, with 10 bases between. Per the germline V gene, CDR1 is SQVTM and CDR2 is ANQGSEA. The CDR3 spells CSVDGGRETQYF. The CDR3, as DNA: TGCAGCGTTGACGGGGGGCGGGAGACCCAGTACTTC.

This clonotype was recorded many times. The V gene is TRBV18, the J gene TRBJ2-7; no definite D call. This CDR3 has 15 amino acids. V lost 3 bases to trimming and J lost 3 bases, with 15 bases between them. Germline lookup yields CDR1 KGHSH and CDR2 LQKENI. The CDR3 loop reads CASSPRVSNLYEQYF. CDR3 DNA: TGTGCCAGCTCACCTAGGGTCAGCAACCTCTACGAGCAGTACTTC.

This clonotype was seen at least ten times. This chain links TRBV27 with TRBJ1-2, with TRBD1 matching over 8 bases. There are 13 residues in the CDR3. V shed 11 bases and J 4 bases; nucleotides not matched to a gene: 9. Germline values: CDR1 MNHEY, CDR2 SMNVEV (reference sequence). CDR3 residues: CASWTGNPYGYTF. DNA of the CDR3: TGTGCCTCTTGGACAGGGAACCCCTATGGCTACACCTTC.

This clonotype has a count of ten or more. V usage is TRBV12-5 and J usage is TRBJ2-2, with 10 bases matching TRBD2. Per the germline V gene, CDR1 is LGHNT and CDR2 is FRNRAP. J was trimmed by 6 bases and V by 0 bases; bases with no gene match: 4. The CDR3 extends over 16 amino acids. The CDR3 DNA follows: TGTGCTAGTGGTTTGGTAGCGGGAGGGCCCGCCGGGGAGCTGTTTTTT. Translating it yields CASGLVAGGPAGELFF.

This clonotype has only a few counts. CDR3 in DNA: TGCGCCAGCAGCCAAGATGGCAATTCACCCCTCCACTTT. Protein sequence: CASSQDGNSPLHF. This chain connects TRBV4-3 to TRBJ1-6, with unresolved D. The germline V gene has CDR1 LGHNA and CDR2 YSLEER. V lost 0 bases and J lost 7, with 4 bases in between. This CDR3 has 13 amino acids.

This clonotype was seen at least ten times. This chain joins TRBV7-9 and TRBJ2-6; no reliable D call. The CDR3 consists of 15 residues. Germline assignment: CDR1 SEHNR and CDR2 FQNEAQ (reference sequence). The V gene lost 1 base and the J gene lost 2 bases, with 6 bases spanning the gap. The CDR3 DNA is TGTGCCAGCAGCTTAGTCCCTACTGGGGCCAACGTCCTGACTTTC. Translating it yields CASSLVPTGANVLTF.

The sample holds one count of this clonotype. The chain combines TRBV18 with TRBJ2-3, with 13 bases lining up with TRBD2. CDR1 KGHSH and CDR2 LQKENI come from the germline V gene. The CDR3 is 15 amino acids. The V and J ends lost 5 bases and 3 bases, in that order; junction bases with no gene match: 2. The chain's CDR3 is CASSTSGRGTDTQYF. The DNA of the CDR3 is TGTGCCAGCTCAACTAGCGGGAGGGGAACAGATACGCAGTATTTT. The whole variable domain, remainder taken from reference TRBV18 and TRBJ2-3, is NAGVMQNPRHLVRRRGQEARLRCSPMKGHSHVYWYRQLPEEGLKFMVYLQKENIIDESGMPKERFSAEFPKEGPSILRIQQVVRGDSAAYFCASSTSGRGTDTQYFGPGTRLTVL.